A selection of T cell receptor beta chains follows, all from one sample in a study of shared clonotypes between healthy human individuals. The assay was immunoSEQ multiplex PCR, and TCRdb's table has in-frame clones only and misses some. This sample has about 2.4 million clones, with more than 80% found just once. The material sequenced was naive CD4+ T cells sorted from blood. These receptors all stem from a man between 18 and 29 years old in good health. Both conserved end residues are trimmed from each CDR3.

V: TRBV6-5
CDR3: ASRTGTGVREQY

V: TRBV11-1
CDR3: ASSPWGVGAGELF

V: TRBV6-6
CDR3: ASSYDGSWNEQF

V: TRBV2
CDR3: ASSDRDGNVGKTQY

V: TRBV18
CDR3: ASSPPAQESTEQY

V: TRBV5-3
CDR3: ARSLADGRASYNEQF

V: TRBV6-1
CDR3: ASSPFPNTEAF

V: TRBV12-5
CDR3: ASGIPGANVLT

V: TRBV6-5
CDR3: ASRTGFEQF

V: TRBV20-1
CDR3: SARQTY

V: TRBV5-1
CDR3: ASSLVRAGTYNEQF

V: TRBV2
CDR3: ASRGQGGNQPQH

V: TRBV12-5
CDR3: ASGRTSGYYNEQF

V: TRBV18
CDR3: ASSPWGLASTDTQY

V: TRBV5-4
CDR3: ASSFPGDYGYT

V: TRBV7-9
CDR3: ASSLAGSPYEQY

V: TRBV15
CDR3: ATSSRTSKSTEAF

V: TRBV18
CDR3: ASSKTRIHEQF

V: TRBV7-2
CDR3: ASSLVGRFSTDTQY

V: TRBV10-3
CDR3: AISESGTPNNEQF

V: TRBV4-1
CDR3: ASSQDIQGRDTGELF

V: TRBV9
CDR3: ASSLQGGSYNEQF

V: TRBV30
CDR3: AWTGDWDTEAF

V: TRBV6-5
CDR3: ASSTQGSGANVLT

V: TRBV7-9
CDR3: ASSLDSYTQY

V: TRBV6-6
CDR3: ASSYAQGLNTEAF

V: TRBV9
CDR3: ASSVPGSNEQF

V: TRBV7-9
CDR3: ASSFIPPRREGRREQY

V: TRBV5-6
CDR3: ASSSHRGRLNLDGYT

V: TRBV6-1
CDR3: ASSEAGNQPQH

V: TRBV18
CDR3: ASSPLGPGQGRNTIY

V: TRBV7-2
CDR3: ASSFDLGQETQY

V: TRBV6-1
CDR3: ASSEGGLGGEKLF

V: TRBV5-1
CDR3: ASSPDRGHGYT

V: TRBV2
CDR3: ASSVSREKLF

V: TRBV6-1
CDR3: ASSRQGTYQETQY

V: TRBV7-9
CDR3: ASSLGLASLETQY

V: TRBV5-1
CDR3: ASSLAGDRLSYEQY

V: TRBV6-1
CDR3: ASRVGTERSYEQY

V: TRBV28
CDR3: ASSLRTLAATYEQY

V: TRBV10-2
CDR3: ASSESETSRSHYADTQY

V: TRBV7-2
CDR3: ASSPRGTDTQY

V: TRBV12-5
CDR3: ASGLVLAGGSYEQY

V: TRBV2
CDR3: ASTNRISGANVLT

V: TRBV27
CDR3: ASRPLGRGSDTQY